Below, 3 T cell receptor beta chains from the same sample are listed, as sequenced in a study of cytomegalovirus exposure and HLA in healthy donors. Sequencing used immunoSEQ multiplex PCR; TCRdb keeps in-frame clones, though not all of them. The sample yields 100,000 to 150,000 clones, approximately 89% seen once. Input material: PBMCs. Source of these receptors: a woman younger than 35 in good health and CMV-seronegative.

The chain is built from TRBV9 and TRBJ1-4; 10 nucleotides agree with TRBD1. Trimming removed 0 bases from V and 8 bases from J; junction bases left unmatched: 10. Per germline, CDR1 SGDLS and CDR2 YYNGEE. The CDR3 covers 17 residues. CDR3 coding DNA: TGTGCCAGCAGCGTAGGCATTAGGGACAGGGGACAGGAAAAACTGTTTTTT. Protein sequence: CASSVGIRDRGQEKLFF.

This clone was found once. The chain combines TRBV6-5 with TRBJ1-2; D gene ambiguous. This CDR3 contains 14 residues. Germline-derived CDR1 and CDR2 are MNHEY and SVGAGI. Trimming took off 5 bases at V and 6 bases at J, with 16 bases between the two ends. The CDR3 DNA sequence: TGTGCCAGCAGTCCTTTTGGCGGGCGCGATGGCTACACCTTC. Amino acid sequence: CASSPFGGRDGYTF.

The table lists this clone with a count of one. The CDR3 here is CASSPLRSHGYTF. The CDR3 region has the DNA TGTGCCAGCAGTCCCCTGAGGTCTCATGGCTACACCTTC. This chain connects TRBV6-5 to TRBJ1-2; D gene ambiguous. Trimming removed 5 bases from V and 6 bases from J, with 13 bases in between. CDR1 and CDR2 (germline): MNHEY, SVGAGI. This CDR3 region has 13 residues.